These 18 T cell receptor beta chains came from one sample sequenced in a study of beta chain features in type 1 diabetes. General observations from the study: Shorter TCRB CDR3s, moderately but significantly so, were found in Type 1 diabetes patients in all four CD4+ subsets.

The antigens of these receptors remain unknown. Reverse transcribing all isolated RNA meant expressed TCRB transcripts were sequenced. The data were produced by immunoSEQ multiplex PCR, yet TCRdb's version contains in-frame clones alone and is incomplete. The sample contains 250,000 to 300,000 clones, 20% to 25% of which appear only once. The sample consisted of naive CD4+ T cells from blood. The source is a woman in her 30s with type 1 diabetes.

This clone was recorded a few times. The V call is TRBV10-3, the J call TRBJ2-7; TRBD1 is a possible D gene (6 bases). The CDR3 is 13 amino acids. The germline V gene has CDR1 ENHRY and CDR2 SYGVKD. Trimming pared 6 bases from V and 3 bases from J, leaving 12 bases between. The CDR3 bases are TGTGCCATCAGCTTGGACAGTTACTACGAGCAGTACTTC. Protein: CAISLDSYYEQYF.

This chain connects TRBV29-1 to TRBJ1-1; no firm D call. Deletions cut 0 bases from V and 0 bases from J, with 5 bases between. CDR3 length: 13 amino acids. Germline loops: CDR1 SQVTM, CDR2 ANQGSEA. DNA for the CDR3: TGCAGCGTTGAAGAGGGCATGAACACTGAAGCTTTCTTT. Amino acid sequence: CSVEEGMNTEAFF.

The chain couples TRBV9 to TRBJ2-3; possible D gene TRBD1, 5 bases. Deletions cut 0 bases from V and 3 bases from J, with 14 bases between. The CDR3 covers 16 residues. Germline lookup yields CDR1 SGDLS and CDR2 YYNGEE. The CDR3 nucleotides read TGTGCCAGCAGCGTAGATGCAGGGCTGACAACAGATACGCAGTATTTT. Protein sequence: CASSVDAGLTTDTQYF.

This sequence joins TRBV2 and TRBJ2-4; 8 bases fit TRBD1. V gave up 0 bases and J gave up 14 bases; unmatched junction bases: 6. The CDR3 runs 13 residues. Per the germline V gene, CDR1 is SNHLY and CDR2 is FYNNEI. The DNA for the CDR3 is TGTGCCAGCAGTGAAGCCCTTGGGGGACAGGAGTACTTC. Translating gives CASSEALGGQEYF. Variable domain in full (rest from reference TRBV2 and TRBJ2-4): EPEVTQTPSHQVTQMGQEVILRCVPISNHLYFYWYRQILGQKVEFLVSFYNNEISEKSEIFDDQFSVERPDGSNFTLKIRSTKLEDSAMYFCASSEALGGQEYFGAGTRLSVL.

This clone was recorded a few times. The CDR3 bases are TGCGCCAGCAGCTTGGTCTGGCTAGCAGGAGGCAATGAGCAGTTCTTC. Protein sequence: CASSLVWLAGGNEQFF. This rearrangement joins TRBV5-1 to TRBJ2-1; D may be TRBD2 (5 bases). CDR3 size: 16 residues. Trimming cost V 0 bases and J 6 bases, with 16 bases left between them. Germline V gene sequence: CDR1 SGHRS, CDR2 YFSETQ. Together with reference TRBV5-1 and TRBJ2-1, the CDR3 gives the full variable domain: KAGVTQTPRYLIKTRGQQVTLSCSPISGHRSVSWYQQTPGQGLQFLFEYFSETQRNKGNFPGRFSGRQFSNSRSEMNVSTLELGDSALYLCASSLVWLAGGNEQFFGPGTRLTVL.

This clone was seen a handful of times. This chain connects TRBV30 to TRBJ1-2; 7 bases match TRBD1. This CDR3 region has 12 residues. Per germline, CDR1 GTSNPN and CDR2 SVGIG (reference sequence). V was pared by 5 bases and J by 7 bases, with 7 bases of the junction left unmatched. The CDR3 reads CAWETQGGGYTF. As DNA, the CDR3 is TGTGCCTGGGAAACCCAGGGGGGTGGCTACACCTTC.

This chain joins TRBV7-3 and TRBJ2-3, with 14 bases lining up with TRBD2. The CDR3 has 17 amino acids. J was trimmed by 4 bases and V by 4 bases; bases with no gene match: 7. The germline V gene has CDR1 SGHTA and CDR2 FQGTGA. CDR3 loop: CASSSRTSGRLSDTQYF. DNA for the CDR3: TGTGCCAGCAGCTCTCGGACTAGCGGGAGGCTCTCAGATACGCAGTATTTT.

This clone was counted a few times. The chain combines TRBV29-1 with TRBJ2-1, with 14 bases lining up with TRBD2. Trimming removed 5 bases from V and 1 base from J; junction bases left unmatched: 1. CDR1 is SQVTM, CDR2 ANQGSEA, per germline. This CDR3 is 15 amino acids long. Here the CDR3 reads CSVRTSGRSYNEQFF. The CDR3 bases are TGCAGCGTTCGGACTAGCGGGAGGTCCTACAATGAGCAGTTCTTC.

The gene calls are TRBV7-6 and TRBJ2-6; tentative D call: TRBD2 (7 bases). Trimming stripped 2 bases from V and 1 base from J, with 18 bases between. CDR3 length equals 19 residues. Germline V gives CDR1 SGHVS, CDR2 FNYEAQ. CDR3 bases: TGTGCCAGCAGCTTATATGGGGGGGCCTTTCAGTCTGGGGCCAACGTCCTGACTTTC. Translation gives CASSLYGGAFQSGANVLTF.

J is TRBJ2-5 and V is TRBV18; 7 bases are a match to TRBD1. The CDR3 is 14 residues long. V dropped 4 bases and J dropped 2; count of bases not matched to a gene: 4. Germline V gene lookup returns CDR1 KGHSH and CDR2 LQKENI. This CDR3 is CASSRTGPQETQYF. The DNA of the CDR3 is TGTGCCAGCTCACGGACAGGCCCTCAAGAGACCCAGTACTTC.

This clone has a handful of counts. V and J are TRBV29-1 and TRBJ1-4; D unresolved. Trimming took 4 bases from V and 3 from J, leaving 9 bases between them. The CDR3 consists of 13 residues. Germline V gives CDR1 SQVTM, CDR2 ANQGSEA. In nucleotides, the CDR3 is TGCAGCGTTGGTGAGCGGCCTAATGAAAAACTGTTTTTT. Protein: CSVGERPNEKLFF. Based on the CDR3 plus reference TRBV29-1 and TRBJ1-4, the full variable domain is SAVISQKPSRDICQRGTSLTIQCQVDSQVTMMFWYRQQPGQSLTLIATANQGSEATYESGFVIDKFPISRPNLTFSTLTVSNMSPEDSSIYLCSVGERPNEKLFFGSGTQLSVL.

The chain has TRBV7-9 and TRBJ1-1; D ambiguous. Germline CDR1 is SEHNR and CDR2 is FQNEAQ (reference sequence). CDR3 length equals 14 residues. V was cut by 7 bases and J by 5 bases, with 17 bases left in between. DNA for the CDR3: TGTGCCAGCAACAACCGGGCCTCGGGAACTGAAGCTTTCTTT. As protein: CASNNRASGTEAFF.

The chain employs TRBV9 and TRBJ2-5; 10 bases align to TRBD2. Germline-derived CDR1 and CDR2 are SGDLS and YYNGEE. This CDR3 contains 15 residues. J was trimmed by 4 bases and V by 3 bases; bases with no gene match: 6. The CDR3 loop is CASSEREGGGETQYF. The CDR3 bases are TGTGCCAGCAGCGAGCGGGAGGGGGGCGGAGAGACCCAGTACTTC.

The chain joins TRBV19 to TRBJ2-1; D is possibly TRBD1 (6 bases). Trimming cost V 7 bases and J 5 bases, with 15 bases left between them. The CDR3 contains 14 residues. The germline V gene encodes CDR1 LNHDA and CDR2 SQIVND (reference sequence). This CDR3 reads CASKSWQGHNEQFF. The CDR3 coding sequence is TGTGCCAGTAAAAGTTGGCAGGGGCACAATGAGCAGTTCTTC.

The CDR3, as DNA: TGCAGCGTCCCCGGGACAGTCCGAGGGACTGAAGCTTTCTTT. This gives the protein CSVPGTVRGTEAFF. This chain connects TRBV29-1 to TRBJ1-1, with 7 positions matching TRBD1. The trim removed 6 bases at V and 5 bases at J, leaving 12 bases unmatched. The CDR3 covers 14 residues. From germline, CDR1 is SQVTM and CDR2 ANQGSEA.

CDR3 loop: CASSQDSSSEKLFF. The CDR3 DNA reads TGCGCCAGCAGCCAGGACAGTTCATCGGAAAAACTGTTTTTT. This chain connects TRBV5-1 to TRBJ1-4; D is possibly TRBD1 (6 bases). This CDR3 is built from 14 residues. Germline lookup yields CDR1 SGHRS and CDR2 YFSETQ. Trimming removed 4 bases from V and 8 bases from J, with 15 bases in between.

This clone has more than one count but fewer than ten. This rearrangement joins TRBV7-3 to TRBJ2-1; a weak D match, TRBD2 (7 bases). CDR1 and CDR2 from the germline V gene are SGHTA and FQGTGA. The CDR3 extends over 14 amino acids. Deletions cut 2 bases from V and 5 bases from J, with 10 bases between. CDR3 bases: TGTGCCAGCAGCTTACGAGGGGGGGACAATGAGCAGTTCTTC. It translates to CASSLRGGDNEQFF.

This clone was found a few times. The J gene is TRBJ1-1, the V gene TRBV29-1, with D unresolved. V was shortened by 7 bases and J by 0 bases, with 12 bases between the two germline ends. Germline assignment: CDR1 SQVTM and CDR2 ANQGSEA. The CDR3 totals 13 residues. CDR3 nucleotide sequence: TGCAGCGCCCCGACAAGATTGAACACTGAAGCTTTCTTT. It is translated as CSAPTRLNTEAFF.